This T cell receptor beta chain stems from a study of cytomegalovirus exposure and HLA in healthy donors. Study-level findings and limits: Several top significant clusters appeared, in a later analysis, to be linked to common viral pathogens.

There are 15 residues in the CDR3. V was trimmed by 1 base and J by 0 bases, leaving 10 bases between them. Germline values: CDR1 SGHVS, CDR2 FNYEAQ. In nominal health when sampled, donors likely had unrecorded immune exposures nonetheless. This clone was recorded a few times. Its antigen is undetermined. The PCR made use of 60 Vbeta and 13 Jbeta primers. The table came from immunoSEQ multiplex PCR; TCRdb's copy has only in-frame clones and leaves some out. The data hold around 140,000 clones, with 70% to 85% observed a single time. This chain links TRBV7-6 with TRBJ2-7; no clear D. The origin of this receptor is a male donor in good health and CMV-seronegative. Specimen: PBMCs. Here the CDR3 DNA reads TGTGCCAGCAGCTTAGTGGCGGAAAGCTCCTACGAGCAGTACTTC. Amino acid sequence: CASSLVAESSYEQYF.